A single sample is the source of the 26 T cell receptor beta chains below, sequenced in a study of T cells in Graves' hyperthyroidism and ophthalmopathy. Template material for amplifying TCR beta CDR3 regions consisted of RNA transcripts. The primer set for the first-round RT-PCR of the TCR CDR3 was HTBI. TCRdb independently ran MiXCR on the multiplex PCR reads; one entry per CDR3 protein. This repertoire shows fewer than 700,000 distinct CDR3 sequences, roughly 17% found once; its top ten account for less than 4.5%. Sample: blood. The origin of the receptors is a woman in her 30s with Graves' hyperthyroidism.

This clonotype was counted ten times or more. The chain combines TRBV20-1 with TRBJ2-7; 8 bases are shared with TRBD1. The V segment lost 1 base and the J segment 1 base; nucleotides outside the gene matches: 0. Germline V lookup: CDR1 DFQATT, CDR2 SNEGSKA (reference sequence). The CDR3 sequence is 13 residues long. CDR3 in DNA: TGCAGTGCTAGAGGGACAGGGTCCTACGAGCAGTACTTC. The encoded protein is CSARGTGSYEQYF.

This clonotype was recorded a few times. The J gene is TRBJ2-1, the V gene TRBV27; D possibly corresponds to TRBD2 (5 bases). The germline V gene has CDR1 MNHEY and CDR2 SMNVEV (reference sequence). V gave up 2 bases and J gave up 8 bases, with 10 bases separating them. CDR3 length: 13 amino acids. The CDR3, as DNA: TGTGCCAGCAGTTTAGATGAGGGCGATGAGCAGTTCTTC. It is translated as CASSLDEGDEQFF.

This clonotype was recorded at least ten times. This sequence joins TRBV27 and TRBJ2-5; 7 bases match TRBD2. The J segment lost 3 bases and the V segment lost 3 bases, leaving 4 bases of the junction unmatched. This CDR3 contains 14 residues. CDR1 is MNHEY, CDR2 SMNVEV, per germline (reference sequence). DNA of the CDR3: TGTGCCAGCAGTTTTCGGGCGGGAGAAGAGACCCAGTACTTC. It is translated as CASSFRAGEETQYF.

The table lists this clonotype with many counts. This chain uses TRBV7-8 with TRBJ1-2; possibly TRBD1 for D (5 bases). Trimming stripped 4 bases from V and 8 bases from J, with 14 bases between. The CDR3 loop spans 13 amino acids. Germline CDR1 is SGHVS and CDR2 is FQNEAQ. CDR3 protein: CASSSMQGGGYTF. The CDR3 DNA reads TGTGCCAGCAGCTCGATGCAGGGAGGAGGCTACACCTTC.

The chain combines TRBV19 with TRBJ1-1; possibly TRBD1 for D (6 bases). CDR1 is LNHDA and CDR2 is SQIVND in the germline V gene (reference sequence). This CDR3 comprises 14 residues. Trimming removed 6 bases at V and 0 bases at J, with 11 bases between. The CDR3 DNA follows: TGTGCCAGTAGACCCAGGGGCTTGAACACTGAAGCTTTCTTT. Residues: CASRPRGLNTEAFF.

This clonotype was recorded at least ten times. The chain has TRBV12-3 or TRBV12-4 and TRBJ2-7; the D is unclear. V was cut by 5 bases and J by 0 bases, with 11 bases left in between. The CDR3 runs to 14 residues. The CDR3, as DNA: TGTGCCAGCAGTGGTACCTATGCCTCCTACGAGCAGTACTTC. It is translated as CASSGTYASYEQYF.

This clonotype showed up just a few times. The chain carries TRBV20-1 and TRBJ2-2; TRBD2 is a possible D gene (5 bases). Germline V gives CDR1 DFQATT, CDR2 SNEGSKA (reference sequence). The CDR3 runs to 13 residues. V was cut by 0 bases and J by 6 bases, with 8 bases left in between. The CDR3 reads CSARDSSPGELFF. The CDR3 DNA reads as TGCAGTGCTAGAGATTCTAGCCCCGGGGAGCTGTTTTTT.

This clonotype came up many times. The chain joins TRBV15 to TRBJ2-7, with D tentatively TRBD1 or TRBD2 (5 bases each). CDR3 length: 17 amino acids. Trimming removed 4 bases from V and 2 bases from J, with 21 bases in between. Germline values: CDR1 LNHNV, CDR2 YYDKDF (reference sequence). CDR3 sequence (DNA): TGTGCCACCAGCACAGGGAGAGGACGGGGCCCACCCTACGAGCAGTACTTC. Translation: CATSTGRGRGPPYEQYF.

CDR3 coding DNA: TGTGCCAGCAGCTGGGGGAGGGGTGGGACCGGGGAGCTGTTTTTT. Translation gives CASSWGRGGTGELFF. The chain links TRBV7-8 to TRBJ2-2; 7 bases line up with TRBD2. CDR1 is SGHVS, CDR2 FQNEAQ, per germline. V lost 4 bases, J lost 5 bases, and 7 bases stayed unmatched. CDR3 length equals 15 residues.

The chain links TRBV3-1 to TRBJ2-7; no clear D gene. Per germline, CDR1 LGHDT and CDR2 YNNKEL (reference sequence). This CDR3 has 12 residues. V lost 1 base and J 6 bases, leaving 7 bases between the germline ends. The CDR3 sequence: CASSQGFSEQYF. The DNA for the CDR3 is TGTGCCAGCAGCCAAGGATTCTCCGAGCAGTACTTC.

This clonotype was detected a few times. J is TRBJ2-7 and V is TRBV11-3; no clear D gene. The V end was cut by 5 bases, the J end by 5 bases, with 19 bases between. CDR1 is SGHNT and CDR2 is YENEEA in the germline V gene. CDR3 length: 15 amino acids. The CDR3 here is CASSPTWSNTHEQYF. For the CDR3, the DNA is TGTGCCAGCAGCCCAACATGGTCCAACACCCACGAGCAGTACTTC.

A few counts support this clonotype. The chain uses TRBV30 and TRBJ1-1; D not resolved. Germline CDR1 GTSNPN, CDR2 SVGIG (reference sequence). The CDR3 consists of 12 residues. Between the trimmed V and J ends, which lost 3 bases and 6 bases, there was a span of 11 bases. CDR3 residues: CAWSLLAPEAFF. CDR3 bases: TGTGCCTGGAGCCTGTTAGCACCTGAAGCTTTCTTT.

This clonotype was counted ten times or more. This rearrangement joins TRBV5-1 to TRBJ1-6; D remains ambiguous. V was clipped by 4 bases and J by 8 bases, with 13 bases between them. Germline loops: CDR1 SGHRS, CDR2 YFSETQ. This CDR3 has 14 amino acids. The CDR3: CASSDGPGDSPLHF. The CDR3, as DNA: TGCGCCAGCAGCGACGGCCCTGGTGATTCACCCCTCCACTTT.

This clonotype was recorded at least ten times. The chain joins TRBV6-2 or TRBV6-3 to TRBJ2-7; no definite D call. Looked up from germline, CDR1 is MNHEY and CDR2 is SVGEGT. Trimming took 2 bases from V and 6 from J, leaving 11 bases between them. This CDR3 comprises 13 residues. CDR3 DNA sequence: TGTGCCAGCAGTTACCTGTCCCCCTTCGAGCAGTACTTC. Translation: CASSYLSPFEQYF.

This clonotype was seen many times. This rearrangement joins TRBV11-2 to TRBJ2-1, with D tentatively TRBD1 (5 bases). The CDR3 has 14 residues. The V gene's germline CDR1 is SGHAT and CDR2 FQNNGV. The ends were cut back, 4 bases at V and 2 bases at J, with 9 bases in the middle. DNA for the CDR3: TGTGCCAGCAGCTCCATGACAGCCTACAATGAGCAGTTCTTC. This translates into CASSSMTAYNEQFF.

The chain links TRBV15 to TRBJ2-7; no clear D gene. Trimming pared 0 bases from V and 3 bases from J, leaving 9 bases between. From germline, CDR1 is LNHNV and CDR2 YYDKDF (reference sequence). The CDR3 sequence is 14 residues long. DNA of the CDR3: TGTGCCACCAGCAGAGATACCCCAGGCTACGAGCAGTACTTC. It encodes CATSRDTPGYEQYF.

The gene calls are TRBV30 and TRBJ2-7, with 13 bases lining up with TRBD2. CDR3 length: 13 residues. CDR1 and CDR2 from the germline V gene are GTSNPN and SVGIG (reference sequence). Trimming removed 7 bases from V and 5 bases from J; junction bases left unmatched: 5. The CDR3 sequence is CAFGLAGANEQYF. The DNA for the CDR3 is TGTGCCTTTGGACTAGCGGGAGCGAACGAGCAGTACTTC.

This clonotype was picked up many times. This sequence joins TRBV6-1 and TRBJ1-5; no clear D gene. Germline V gives CDR1 MNHNS, CDR2 SASEGT. Between the trimmed V and J ends, which lost 6 bases and 0 bases, there was a span of 6 bases. This CDR3 has 13 residues. For the CDR3, the DNA is TGTGCCAGCAGCTGGGATAGCAATCAGCCCCAGCATTTT. Its protein is CASSWDSNQPQHF.

Only a few counts were recorded for this clonotype. The J gene is TRBJ2-5, the V gene TRBV5-6; no reliable D call. Trimming cost V 0 bases and J 5 bases, with 14 bases left between them. From germline, CDR1 is SGHDT and CDR2 YYEEEE. The CDR3 runs to 15 residues. The CDR3 spells CASSLGETYRETQYF. The CDR3 DNA follows: TGTGCCAGCAGCTTGGGTGAGACCTACCGGGAGACCCAGTACTTC.

This clonotype has a count of ten or more. The chain combines TRBV5-5 with TRBJ1-2, with D hard to call. The germline gives CDR1 SGHKS, CDR2 YYEKEE (reference sequence). CDR3 length: 14 residues. Trimming left V 0 bases short and J 2 bases short, with 8 bases between. The DNA of the CDR3 is TGTGCCAGCAGCTTGGGCGGAAACAACTATGGCTACACCTTC. Protein sequence: CASSLGGNNYGYTF.

With regard to this clonotype: This likely comes from a read error, as the CDR3 has no conserved phenylalanine or tryptophan at its end. The rearrangement joins TRBV18 to TRBJ2-7; D perhaps matches TRBD2 (6 bases). Germline CDR1 and CDR2: KGHSH and LQKENI. The CDR3 totals 14 residues. Between the trimmed V and J ends, which lost 3 bases and 3 bases, there was a span of 12 bases. This chain's CDR3 is CASSPRLGGYEQYL. In DNA form, the CDR3 reads TGTGCCAGCTCACCCCGACTAGGAGGCTACGAGCAGTACCTC.

This clonotype has a handful of counts. The V call is TRBV12-5, the J call TRBJ1-6; unclear D gene. Germline CDR1 and CDR2: LGHNT and FRNRAP. The V and J ends lost 1 base and 5 bases respectively, with 3 bases between them. The CDR3 has 13 residues. CDR3 coding DNA: TGTGCTAGTGGTTTGGAAGATAATTCACCCCTCCACTTT. It specifies CASGLEDNSPLHF. Full variable domain (missing parts from reference TRBV12-5 and TRBJ1-6): DARVTQTPRHKVTEMGQEVTMRCQPILGHNTVFWYRQTMMQGLELLAYFRNRAPLDDSGMPKDRFSAEMPDATLATLKIQPSEPRDSAVYFCASGLEDNSPLHFGNGTRLTVT.

This clonotype has a handful of counts. The J gene is TRBJ2-1, the V gene TRBV11-2; no reliable D call. Germline V lookup: CDR1 SGHAT, CDR2 FQNNGV. This CDR3 is 15 amino acids long. The ends were cut back, 4 bases at V and 5 bases at J, with 15 bases in the middle. This chain's CDR3 is CASSSAERRHNEQFF. CDR3 coding DNA: TGTGCCAGCAGCTCGGCCGAAAGACGCCACAATGAGCAGTTCTTC.

The rearrangement joins TRBV7-3 to TRBJ2-1, with 15 bases aligning to TRBD2. There are 17 residues in the CDR3. The trim removed 5 bases at V and 4 bases at J, leaving 6 bases unmatched. In germline, CDR1 is SGHTA, CDR2 FQGTGA. The CDR3 is CASSIGLAGGVYNEQFF. Here the CDR3 DNA reads TGTGCCAGCAGCATTGGACTAGCGGGAGGGGTTTACAATGAGCAGTTCTTC.

This clonotype was seen at least ten times. The chain has TRBV28 and TRBJ1-2; TRBD1 might be the D (6 bases). Trimming shortened V by 8 bases and J by 3 bases, and 16 bases separated the two germline ends. The germline CDR1 and CDR2 sequences are MDHEN and SYDVKM. The CDR3 spans 14 residues. The CDR3 region is CASSNQGGYYGYTF. The CDR3 coding sequence is TGTGCCAGCTCAAATCAAGGGGGGTACTATGGCTACACCTTC.

This clonotype was observed a few times. A much bigger clone sits one base away, suggesting this may be a read error. The chain is built from TRBV6-4 and TRBJ2-3; possibly TRBD2 for D (6 bases). The CDR3 length is 15 residues. V was trimmed by 2 bases and J by 0 bases, leaving 9 bases between them. CDR1 is MRHNA and CDR2 is SNTAGT in the germline V gene. The CDR3 coding sequence is TGTGCCAGCAGTGACACTAGCAGGAGCACAGATACGCAGTATTTT. This translates into CASSDTSRSTDTQYF.